The sequence of this T cell receptor beta chain was determined in a study of response to subunit inactivated influenza vaccine. This CDR3 is built from 15 residues. Trimming removed 5 bases at V and 1 base at J, with 12 bases between. One entry per CDR3 protein results from TCRdb running MiXCR on the RT-PCR reads. There are approximately 680,000 distinct CDR3 sequences in the sample; less than 20% occur only once, and approximately 10% lies in the top ten. This chain links TRBV12-3 or TRBV12-4 with TRBJ1-5, with D tentatively TRBD1 (6 bases). This clonotype was sampled from a man aged 45-65 years who received an inactivated influenza vaccine. Material: PBMCs from blood, obtained roughly 12 days after vaccination. Written as DNA, the CDR3 is TGTGCCAGCAGTGAGGACAGTCTGAGCAATCAGCCCCAGCATTTT. It is translated as CASSEDSLSNQPQHF.